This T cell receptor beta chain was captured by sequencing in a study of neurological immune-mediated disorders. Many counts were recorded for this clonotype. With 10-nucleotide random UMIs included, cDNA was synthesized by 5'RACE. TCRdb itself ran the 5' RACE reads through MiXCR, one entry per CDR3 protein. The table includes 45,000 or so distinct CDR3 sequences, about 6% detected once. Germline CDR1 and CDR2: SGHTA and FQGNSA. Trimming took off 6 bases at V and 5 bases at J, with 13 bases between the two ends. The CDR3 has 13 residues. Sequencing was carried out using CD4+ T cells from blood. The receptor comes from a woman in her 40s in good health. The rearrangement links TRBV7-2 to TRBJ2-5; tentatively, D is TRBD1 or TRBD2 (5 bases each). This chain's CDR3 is CASSRDGGETQYF. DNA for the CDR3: TGTGCCAGCAGTCGGGACGGTGGGGAGACCCAGTACTTC.